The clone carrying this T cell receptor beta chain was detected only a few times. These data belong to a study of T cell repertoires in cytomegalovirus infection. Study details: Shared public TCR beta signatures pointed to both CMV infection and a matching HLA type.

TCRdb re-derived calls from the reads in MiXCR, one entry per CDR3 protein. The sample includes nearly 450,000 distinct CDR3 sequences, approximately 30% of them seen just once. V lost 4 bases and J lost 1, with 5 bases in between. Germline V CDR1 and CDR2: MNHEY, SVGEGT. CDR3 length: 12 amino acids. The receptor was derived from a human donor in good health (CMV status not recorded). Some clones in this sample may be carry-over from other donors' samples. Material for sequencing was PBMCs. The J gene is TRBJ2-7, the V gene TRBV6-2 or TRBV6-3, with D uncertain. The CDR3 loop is CASSFQSYEQYF. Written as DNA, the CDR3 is TGTGCCAGCAGTTTTCAGTCCTACGAGCAGTACTTC.